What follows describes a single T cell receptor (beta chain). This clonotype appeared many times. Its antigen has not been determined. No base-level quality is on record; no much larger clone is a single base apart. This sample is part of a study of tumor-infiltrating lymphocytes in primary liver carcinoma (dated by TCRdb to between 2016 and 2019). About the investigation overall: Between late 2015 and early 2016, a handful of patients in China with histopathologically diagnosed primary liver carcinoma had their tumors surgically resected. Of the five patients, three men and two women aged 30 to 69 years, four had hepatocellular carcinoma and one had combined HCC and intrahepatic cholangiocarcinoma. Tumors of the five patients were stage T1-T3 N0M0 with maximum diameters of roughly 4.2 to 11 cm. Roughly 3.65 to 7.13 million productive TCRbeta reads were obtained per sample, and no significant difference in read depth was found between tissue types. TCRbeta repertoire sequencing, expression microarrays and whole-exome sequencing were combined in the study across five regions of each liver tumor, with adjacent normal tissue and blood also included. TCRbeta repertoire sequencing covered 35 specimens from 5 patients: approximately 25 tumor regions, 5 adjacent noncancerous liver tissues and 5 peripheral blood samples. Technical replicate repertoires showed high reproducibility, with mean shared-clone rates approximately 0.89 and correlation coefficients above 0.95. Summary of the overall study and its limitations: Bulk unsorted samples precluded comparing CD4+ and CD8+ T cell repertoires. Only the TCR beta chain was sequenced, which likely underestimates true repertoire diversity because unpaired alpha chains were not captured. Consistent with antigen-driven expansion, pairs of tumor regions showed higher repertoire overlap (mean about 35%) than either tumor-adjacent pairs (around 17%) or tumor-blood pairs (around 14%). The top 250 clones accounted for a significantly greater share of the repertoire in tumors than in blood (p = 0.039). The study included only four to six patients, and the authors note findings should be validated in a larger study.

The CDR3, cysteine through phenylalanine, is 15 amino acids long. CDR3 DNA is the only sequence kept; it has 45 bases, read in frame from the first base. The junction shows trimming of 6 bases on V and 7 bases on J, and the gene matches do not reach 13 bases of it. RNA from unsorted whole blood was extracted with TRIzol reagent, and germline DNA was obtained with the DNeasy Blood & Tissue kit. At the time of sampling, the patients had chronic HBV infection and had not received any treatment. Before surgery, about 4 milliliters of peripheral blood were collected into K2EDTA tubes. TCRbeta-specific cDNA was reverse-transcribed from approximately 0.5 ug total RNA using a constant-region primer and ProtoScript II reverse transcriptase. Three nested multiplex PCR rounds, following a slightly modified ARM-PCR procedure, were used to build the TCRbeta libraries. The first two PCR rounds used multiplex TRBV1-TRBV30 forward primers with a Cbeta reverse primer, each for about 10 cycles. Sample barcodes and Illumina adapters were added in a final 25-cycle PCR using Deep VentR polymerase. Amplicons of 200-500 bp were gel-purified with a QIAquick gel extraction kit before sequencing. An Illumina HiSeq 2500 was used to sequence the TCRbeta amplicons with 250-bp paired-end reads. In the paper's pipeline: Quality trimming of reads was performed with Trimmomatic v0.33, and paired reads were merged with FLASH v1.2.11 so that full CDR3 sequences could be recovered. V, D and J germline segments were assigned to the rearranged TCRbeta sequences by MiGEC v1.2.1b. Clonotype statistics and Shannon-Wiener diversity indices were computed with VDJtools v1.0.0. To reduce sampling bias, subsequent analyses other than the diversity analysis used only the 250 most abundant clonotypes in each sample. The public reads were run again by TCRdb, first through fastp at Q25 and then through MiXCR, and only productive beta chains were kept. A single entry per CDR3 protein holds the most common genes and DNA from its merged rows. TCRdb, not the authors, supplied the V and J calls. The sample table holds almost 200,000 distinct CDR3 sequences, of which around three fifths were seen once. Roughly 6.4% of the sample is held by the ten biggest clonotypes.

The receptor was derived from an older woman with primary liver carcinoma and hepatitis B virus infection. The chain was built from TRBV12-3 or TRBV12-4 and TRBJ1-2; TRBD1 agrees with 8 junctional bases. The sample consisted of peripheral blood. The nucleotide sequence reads TGTGCCAGCAGCCCGGACAGGGAAATTAGTAGTGGCTACACCTTC. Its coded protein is CASSPDREISSGYTF.